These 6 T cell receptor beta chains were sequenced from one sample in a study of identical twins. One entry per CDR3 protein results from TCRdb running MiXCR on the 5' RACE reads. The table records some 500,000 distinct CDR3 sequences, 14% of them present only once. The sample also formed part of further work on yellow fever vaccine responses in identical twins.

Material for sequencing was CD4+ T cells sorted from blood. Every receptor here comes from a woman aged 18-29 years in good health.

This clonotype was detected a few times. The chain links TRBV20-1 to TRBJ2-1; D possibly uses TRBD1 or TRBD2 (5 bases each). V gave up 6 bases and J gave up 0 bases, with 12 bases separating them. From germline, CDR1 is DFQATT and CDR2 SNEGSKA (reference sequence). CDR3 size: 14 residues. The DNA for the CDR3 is TGCAGTGCGGCCGGGACGGGCTCCTACAATGAGCAGTTCTTC. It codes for CSAAGTGSYNEQFF.

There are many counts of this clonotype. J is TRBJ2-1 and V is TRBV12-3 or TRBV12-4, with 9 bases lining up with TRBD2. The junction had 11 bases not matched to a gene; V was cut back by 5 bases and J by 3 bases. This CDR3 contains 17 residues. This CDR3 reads CASSLTSGRLYYNEQFF. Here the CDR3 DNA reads TGTGCCAGCAGTCTGACTAGCGGACGGCTCTACTACAATGAGCAGTTCTTC.

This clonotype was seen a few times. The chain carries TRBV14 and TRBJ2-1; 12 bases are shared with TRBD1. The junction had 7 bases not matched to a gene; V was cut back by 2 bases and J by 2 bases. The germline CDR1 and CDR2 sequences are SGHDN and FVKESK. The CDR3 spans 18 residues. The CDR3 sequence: CASSQRDRGQLAYNEQFF. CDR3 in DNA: TGTGCCAGCAGCCAAAGGGACAGGGGGCAATTGGCCTACAATGAGCAGTTCTTC.

The CDR3 bases are TGTGCCAGCAGTTCCCAGACTCCTTACAATGAGCAGTTCTTC. This encodes CASSSQTPYNEQFF. V gene TRBV12-3 or TRBV12-4 combines with J gene TRBJ2-1; unclear D gene. The CDR3 has 14 residues. V was trimmed by 4 bases and J by 4 bases, leaving 11 bases between them.

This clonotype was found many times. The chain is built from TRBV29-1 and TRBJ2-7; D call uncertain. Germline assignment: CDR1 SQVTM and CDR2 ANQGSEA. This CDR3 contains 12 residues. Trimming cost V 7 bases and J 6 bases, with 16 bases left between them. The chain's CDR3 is CSASRLGAEQYF. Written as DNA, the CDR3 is TGCAGCGCCTCAAGGTTGGGCGCCGAGCAGTACTTC.

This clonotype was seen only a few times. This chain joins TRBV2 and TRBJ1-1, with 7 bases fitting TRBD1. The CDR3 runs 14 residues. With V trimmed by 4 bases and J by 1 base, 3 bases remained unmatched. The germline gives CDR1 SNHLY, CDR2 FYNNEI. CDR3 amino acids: CASSVGGPNTEAFF. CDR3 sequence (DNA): TGTGCCAGCAGTGTAGGGGGCCCGAACACTGAAGCTTTCTTT.